Given below is one T cell receptor beta chain in context. No antigen is known for it. Each and every patient relapsed after autologous stem cell transplantation, and patients got differing brentuximab vedotin exposure. In germline, CDR1 is SGHRS, CDR2 YFSETQ. The V end was cut by 5 bases, the J end by 0 bases, with 14 bases between. The CDR3 runs to 15 residues. This record belongs to a study of PD-1 blockade in classical Hodgkin lymphoma. For the study at large: Patients were infused with nivolumab 3 mg/kg every 2 weeks.

General observations from the study: Some patients began nivolumab under 1 year after ASCT. These patients were excluded from later analyses.

Using immunoSEQ multiplex PCR, the repertoire was profiled, and TCRdb retains in-frame clones only, with some absent. Among just over 25,000 clones listed, around 86% were seen once. The chain has TRBV5-1 and TRBJ1-1; D is possibly TRBD1 (6 bases). Sample: peripheral blood mononuclear cells (PBMCs), taken at baseline. This clonotype originated in a human donor with classical Hodgkin lymphoma. The CDR3 region is CASSAGASMNTEAFF. CDR3 nucleotides: TGCGCCAGCAGTGCAGGGGCATCTATGAACACTGAAGCTTTCTTT.